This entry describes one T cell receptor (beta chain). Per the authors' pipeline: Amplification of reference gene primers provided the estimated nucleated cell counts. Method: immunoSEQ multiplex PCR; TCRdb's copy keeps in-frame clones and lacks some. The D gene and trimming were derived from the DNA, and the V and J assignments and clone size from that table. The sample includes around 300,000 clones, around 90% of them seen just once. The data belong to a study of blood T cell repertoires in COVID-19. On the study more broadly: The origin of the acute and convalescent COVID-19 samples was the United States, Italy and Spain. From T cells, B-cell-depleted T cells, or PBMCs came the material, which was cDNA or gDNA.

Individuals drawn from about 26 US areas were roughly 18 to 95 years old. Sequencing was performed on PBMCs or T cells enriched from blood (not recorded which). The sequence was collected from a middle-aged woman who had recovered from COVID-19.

In DNA, the CDR3 is TGTGCCAGCACCAAGACAGGGATTGTGGAAGACACCATATATTTT. Its translation is CASTKTGIVEDTIYF. This chain uses TRBV6-5 with TRBJ1-3, with 7 bases lining up with TRBD1. CDR1 and CDR2 (germline): MNHEY, SVGAGI. J gave up 8 bases and V 7 bases, and 14 bases lay outside the gene matches. The CDR3 loop spans 15 amino acids.